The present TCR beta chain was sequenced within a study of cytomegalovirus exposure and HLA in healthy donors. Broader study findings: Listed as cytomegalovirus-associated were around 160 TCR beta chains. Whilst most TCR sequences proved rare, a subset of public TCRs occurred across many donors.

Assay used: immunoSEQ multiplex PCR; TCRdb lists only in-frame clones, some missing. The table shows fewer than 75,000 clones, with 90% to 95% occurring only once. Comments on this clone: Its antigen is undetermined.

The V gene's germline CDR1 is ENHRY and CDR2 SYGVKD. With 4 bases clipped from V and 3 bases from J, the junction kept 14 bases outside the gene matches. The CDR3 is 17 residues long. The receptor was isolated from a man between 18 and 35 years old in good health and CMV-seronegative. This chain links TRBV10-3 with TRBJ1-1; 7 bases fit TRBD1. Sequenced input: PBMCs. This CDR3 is CAISAREGVTGHTEAFF. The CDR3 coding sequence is TGTGCCATCAGTGCCCGAGAGGGGGTGACAGGGCACACTGAAGCTTTCTTT.